Sequencing of this TCR beta chain was carried out in a study of blood T cell repertoires in COVID-19. Study-level background: T cells, B-cell-depleted T cells, or PBMCs provided the cDNA or gDNA that served as material.

The CDR3 covers 18 residues. Trimming at V came to 4 bases and at J to 0 bases, leaving 7 bases not matched to a gene. CDR1 is SGHRS, CDR2 YFSETQ, per germline. As processed by the authors: Estimation of nucleated cell counts relied on the amplification of reference gene primers. This table comes from immunoSEQ multiplex PCR, and its TCRdb copy is limited to in-frame clones, with some not included. V and J calls and clone size are copied from that table; D and trimming were computed from the DNA. The sample holds approximately 260,000 clones, 65% to 90% seen once. The genes are TRBV5-1 and TRBJ2-3; 14 bases map to TRBD2. The material sequenced was peripheral blood. The clonotype comes from a woman older than 75 with active or convalescent COVID-19. The CDR3 nucleotides are TGCGCCAGCAGCGCCGGGACTAGCGGGGGCATTAGCACAGATACGCAGTATTTT. It translates to CASSAGTSGGISTDTQYF.